This TCR beta chain was found in a study of T-cell reconstitution after alpha-beta-depleted transplantation in children. Study-wide findings and caveats: Among T cells one year after transplant, newly produced cells accounted for most counts and diversity.

In its sample, this clonotype was seen many times. The antigen remains unidentified. The CDR3 has 13 residues. Germline V CDR1 and CDR2: SGHVS, FNYEAQ. Unmatched junction bases numbered 5, after V lost 5 bases and J lost 9 bases. Unique molecular identifiers were built into the TCRbeta library. In TCRdb, the PCR reads were re-called with MiXCR into one record per CDR3 protein. The table records about 870,000 distinct CDR3 sequences, 15% to 20% of them present only once. This material consisted of PBMCs, mostly from graft donor cells, taken 360 days after TCRalphabeta/CD19-depleted stem cell transplant. The chain employs TRBV7-6 and TRBJ2-1; 9 nucleotides line up with TRBD2. This sequence originates from a male patient aged 10-17 years who had a stem cell transplant for acute lymphoblastic leukemia, so the T cells may come from the graft donor. The CDR3 bases are TGTGCCAGCAGCGACTTTAGCGGGAGTGAGCAGTTCTTC. Protein product: CASSDFSGSEQFF.